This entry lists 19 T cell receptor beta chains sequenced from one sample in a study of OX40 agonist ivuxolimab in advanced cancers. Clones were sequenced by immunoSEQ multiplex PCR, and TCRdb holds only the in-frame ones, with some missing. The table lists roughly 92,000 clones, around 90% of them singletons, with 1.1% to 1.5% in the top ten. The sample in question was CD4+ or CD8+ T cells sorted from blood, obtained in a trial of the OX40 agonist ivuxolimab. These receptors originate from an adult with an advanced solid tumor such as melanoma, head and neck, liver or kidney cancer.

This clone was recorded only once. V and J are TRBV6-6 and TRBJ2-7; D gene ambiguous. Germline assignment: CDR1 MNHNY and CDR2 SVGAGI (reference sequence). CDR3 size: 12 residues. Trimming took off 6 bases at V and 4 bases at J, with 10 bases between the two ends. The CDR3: CASSQSKYEQYF. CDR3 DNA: TGTGCCAGCAGCCAGAGCAAGTACGAGCAGTACTTC.

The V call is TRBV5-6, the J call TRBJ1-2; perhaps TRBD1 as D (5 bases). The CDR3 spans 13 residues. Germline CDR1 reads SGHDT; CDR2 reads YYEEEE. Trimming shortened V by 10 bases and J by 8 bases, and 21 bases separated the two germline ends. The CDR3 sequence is CASGGQGRLGYTF. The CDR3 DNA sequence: TGTGCCTCCGGTGGGCAGGGTCGCTTAGGCTACACCTTC.

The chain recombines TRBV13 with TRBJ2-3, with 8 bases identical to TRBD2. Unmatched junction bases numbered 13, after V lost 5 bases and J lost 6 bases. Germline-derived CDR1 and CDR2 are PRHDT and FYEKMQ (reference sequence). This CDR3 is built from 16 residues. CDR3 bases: TGTGCCAGCAGCCTCCGTCCCGGGGGGGCCGGGGATACGCAGTATTTT. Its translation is CASSLRPGGAGDTQYF.

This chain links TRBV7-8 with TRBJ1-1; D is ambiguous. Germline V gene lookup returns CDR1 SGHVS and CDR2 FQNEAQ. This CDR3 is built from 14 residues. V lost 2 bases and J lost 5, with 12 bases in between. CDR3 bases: TGTGCCAGCAGCTTAAAATTGACGGGGACTGAAGCTTTCTTT. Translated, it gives CASSLKLTGTEAFF.

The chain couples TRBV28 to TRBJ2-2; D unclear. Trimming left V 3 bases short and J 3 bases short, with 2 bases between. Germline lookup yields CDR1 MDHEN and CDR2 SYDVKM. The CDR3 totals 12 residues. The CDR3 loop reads CASSFYTGELFF. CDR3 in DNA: TGTGCCAGCAGTTTTTACACCGGGGAGCTGTTTTTT. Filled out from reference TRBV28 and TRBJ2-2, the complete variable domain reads DVKVTQSSRYLVKRTGEKVFLECVQDMDHENMFWYRQDPGLGLRLIYFSYDVKMKEKGDIPEGYSVSREKKERFSLILESASTNQTSMYLCASSFYTGELFFGEGSRLTVL.

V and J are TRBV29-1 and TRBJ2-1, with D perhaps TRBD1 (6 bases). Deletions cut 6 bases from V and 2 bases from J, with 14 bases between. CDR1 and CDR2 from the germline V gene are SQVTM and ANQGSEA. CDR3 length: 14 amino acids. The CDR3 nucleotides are TGCAGCGTAACCAAACAGGGAGCCTACAATGAGCAGTTCTTC. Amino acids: CSVTKQGAYNEQFF.

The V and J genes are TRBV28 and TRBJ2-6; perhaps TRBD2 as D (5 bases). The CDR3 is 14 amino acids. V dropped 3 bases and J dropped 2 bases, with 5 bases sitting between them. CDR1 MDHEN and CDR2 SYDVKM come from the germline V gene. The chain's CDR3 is CASSLRAGANVLTF. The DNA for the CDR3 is TGTGCCAGCAGTTTGAGGGCTGGGGCCAACGTCCTGACTTTC.

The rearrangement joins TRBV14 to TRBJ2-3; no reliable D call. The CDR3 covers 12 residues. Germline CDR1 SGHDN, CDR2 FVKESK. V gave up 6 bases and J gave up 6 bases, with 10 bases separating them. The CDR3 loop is CASRELGDTQYF. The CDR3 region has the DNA TGTGCCAGCAGAGAGCTAGGGGATACGCAGTATTTT. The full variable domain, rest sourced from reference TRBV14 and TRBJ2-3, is EAGVTQFPSHSVIEKGQTVTLRCDPISGHDNLYWYRRVMGKEIKFLLHFVKESKQDESGMPNNRFLAERTGGTYSTLKVQPAELEDSGVYFCASRELGDTQYFGPGTRLTVL.

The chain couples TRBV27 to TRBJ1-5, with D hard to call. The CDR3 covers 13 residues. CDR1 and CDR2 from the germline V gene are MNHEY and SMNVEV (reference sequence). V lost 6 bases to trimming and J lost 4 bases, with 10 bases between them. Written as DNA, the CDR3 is TGTGCCAGCAGGGACGCTGGAAATCAGCCCCAGCATTTT. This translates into CASRDAGNQPQHF.

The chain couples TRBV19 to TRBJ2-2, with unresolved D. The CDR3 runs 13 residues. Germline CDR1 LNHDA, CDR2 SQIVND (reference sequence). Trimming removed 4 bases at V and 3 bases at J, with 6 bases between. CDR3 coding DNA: TGTGCCAGTAGTAATGGGGACACCGGGGAGCTGTTTTTT. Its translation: CASSNGDTGELFF.

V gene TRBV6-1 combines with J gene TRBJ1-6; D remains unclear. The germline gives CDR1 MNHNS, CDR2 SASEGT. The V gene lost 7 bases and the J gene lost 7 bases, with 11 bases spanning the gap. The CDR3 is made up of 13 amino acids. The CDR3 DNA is TGTGCCAGCACCCAAAGTGAGAATTCACCCCTCCACTTT. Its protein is CASTQSENSPLHF.

CDR3 coding DNA: TGCGCCAGCAGCGGGGGTTTAGGACAGGGTAATTCACCCCTCCACTTT. This sequence encodes CASSGGLGQGNSPLHF. The chain employs TRBV5-1 and TRBJ1-6; the match to TRBD1 covers 8 bases. This CDR3 region has 16 residues. From germline, CDR1 is SGHRS and CDR2 YFSETQ. The junction had 9 bases not matched to a gene; V was cut back by 4 bases and J by 6 bases.

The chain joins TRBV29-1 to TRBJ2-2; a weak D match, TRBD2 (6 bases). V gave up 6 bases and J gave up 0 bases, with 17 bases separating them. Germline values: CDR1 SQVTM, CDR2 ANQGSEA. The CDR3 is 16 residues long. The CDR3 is CSVQGPTGANTGELFF. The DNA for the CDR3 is TGCAGCGTGCAAGGGCCTACGGGGGCGAACACCGGGGAGCTGTTTTTT.

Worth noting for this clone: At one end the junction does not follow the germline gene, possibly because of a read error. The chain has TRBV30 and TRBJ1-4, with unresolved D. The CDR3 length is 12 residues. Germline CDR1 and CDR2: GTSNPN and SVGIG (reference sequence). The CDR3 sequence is CAWSSPPGPYLF. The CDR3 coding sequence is TGTGCCTGGAGTTCTCCCCCCGGACCGTACCTTTTT.

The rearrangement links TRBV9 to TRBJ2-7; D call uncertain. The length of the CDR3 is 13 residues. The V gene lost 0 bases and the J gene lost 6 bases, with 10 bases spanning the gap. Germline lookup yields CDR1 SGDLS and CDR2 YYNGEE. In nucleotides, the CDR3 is TGTGCCAGCAGCGTAGATTGGGGTCCCGAGCAGTACTTC. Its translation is CASSVDWGPEQYF.

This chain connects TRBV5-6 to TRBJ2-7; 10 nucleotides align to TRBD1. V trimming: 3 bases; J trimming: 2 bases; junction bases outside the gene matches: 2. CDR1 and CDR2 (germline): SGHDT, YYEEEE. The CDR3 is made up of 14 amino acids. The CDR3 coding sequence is TGTGCCAGCAGCTCGGGACAGGGGCCCTACGAGCAGTACTTC. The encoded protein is CASSSGQGPYEQYF.

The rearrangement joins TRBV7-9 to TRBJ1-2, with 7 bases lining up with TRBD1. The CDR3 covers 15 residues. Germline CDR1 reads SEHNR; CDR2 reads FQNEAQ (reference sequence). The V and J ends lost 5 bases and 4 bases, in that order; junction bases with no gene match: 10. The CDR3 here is CASSKNRGDVYGYTF. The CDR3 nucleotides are TGTGCCAGCAGCAAAAACAGGGGTGATGTCTATGGCTACACCTTC.

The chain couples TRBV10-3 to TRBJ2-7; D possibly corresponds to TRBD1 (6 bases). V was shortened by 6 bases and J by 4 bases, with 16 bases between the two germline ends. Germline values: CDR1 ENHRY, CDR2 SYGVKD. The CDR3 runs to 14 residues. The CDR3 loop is CAIRPGARGYEQYF. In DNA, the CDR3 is TGTGCCATCAGGCCAGGGGCCAGGGGATACGAGCAGTACTTC.

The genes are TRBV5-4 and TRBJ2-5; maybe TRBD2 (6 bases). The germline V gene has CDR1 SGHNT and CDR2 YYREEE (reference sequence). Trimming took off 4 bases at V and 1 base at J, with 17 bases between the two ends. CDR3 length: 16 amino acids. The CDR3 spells CASSAGTGTLQETQYF. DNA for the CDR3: TGTGCCAGCAGCGCTGGGACCGGGACTCTCCAAGAGACCCAGTACTTC.